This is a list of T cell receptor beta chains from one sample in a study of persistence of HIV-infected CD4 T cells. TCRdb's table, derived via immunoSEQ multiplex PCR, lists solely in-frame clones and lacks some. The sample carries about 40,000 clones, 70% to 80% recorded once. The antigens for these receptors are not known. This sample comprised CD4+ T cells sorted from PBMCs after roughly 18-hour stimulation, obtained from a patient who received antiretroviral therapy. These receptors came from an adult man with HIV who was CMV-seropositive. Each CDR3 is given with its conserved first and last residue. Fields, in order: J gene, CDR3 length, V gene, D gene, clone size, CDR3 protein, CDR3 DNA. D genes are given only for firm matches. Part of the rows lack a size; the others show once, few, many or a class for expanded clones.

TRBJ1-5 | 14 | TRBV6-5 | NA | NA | CASSLGATNQPQHF | TGTGCCAGCAGCCTGGGAGCGACCAATCAGCCCCAGCATTTT
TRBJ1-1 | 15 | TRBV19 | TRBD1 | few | CASSPGQGMNTEAFF | TGTGCCAGTAGTCCAGGACAGGGAATGAACACTGAAGCTTTCTTT
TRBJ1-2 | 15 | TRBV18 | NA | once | CASSPFGTGSKGYTF | TGTGCCAGCTCACCCTTCGGAACAGGGTCCAAGGGCTACACCTTC
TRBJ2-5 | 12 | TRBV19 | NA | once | CASSASLGTQYF | TGTGCCAGTAGTGCCTCATTGGGGACCCAGTACTTC
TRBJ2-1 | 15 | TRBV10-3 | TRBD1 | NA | CAIRGRGQGYNEQFF | TGTGCCATCAGGGGACGGGGACAGGGTTACAATGAGCAGTTCTTC
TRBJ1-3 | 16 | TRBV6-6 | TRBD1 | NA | CASRFHGQGDGNTIYF | TGTGCCAGCAGGTTTCACGGACAGGGGGACGGAAACACCATATATTTT
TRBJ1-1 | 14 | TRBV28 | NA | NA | CASSYGGTAAEAFF | TGTGCCAGCAGTTACGGAGGGACCGCCGCTGAAGCTTTCTTT
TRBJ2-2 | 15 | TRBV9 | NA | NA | CASSVDRGATGELFF | TGTGCCAGCAGCGTAGATAGAGGGGCCACCGGGGAGCTGTTTTTT
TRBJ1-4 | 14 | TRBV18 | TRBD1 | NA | CASSPDRASEKLFF | TGTGCCAGCTCACCAGACAGGGCGAGTGAAAAACTGTTTTTT
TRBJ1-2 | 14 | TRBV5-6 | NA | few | CASSLGRRDYGYTF | TGTGCCAGCAGCCTCGGGAGGCGGGACTATGGCTACACCTTC
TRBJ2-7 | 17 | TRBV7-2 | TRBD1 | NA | CASSLETGRTYSYEQYF | TGTGCCAGCAGCTTGGAGACAGGGCGAACTTACTCCTACGAGCAGTACTTC
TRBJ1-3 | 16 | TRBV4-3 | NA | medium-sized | CASSQGQSYSGNTIYF | TGCGCCAGCAGCCAAGGACAGTCTTACTCTGGAAACACCATATATTTT
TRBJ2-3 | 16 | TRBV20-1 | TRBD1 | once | CSASPPGQISTDTQYF | TGCAGTGCTAGTCCTCCGGGACAGATTTCCACAGATACGCAGTATTTT
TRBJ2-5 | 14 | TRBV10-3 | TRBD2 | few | CAIKLAGVEETQYF | TGTGCCATCAAACTAGCGGGAGTAGAGGAGACCCAGTACTTC
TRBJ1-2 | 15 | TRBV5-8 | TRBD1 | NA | CASSLAGTGGKGYTF | TGTGCCAGCAGCTTGGCCGGGACAGGGGGGAAAGGCTACACCTTC
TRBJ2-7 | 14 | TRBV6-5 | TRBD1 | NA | CASQGETSSYEQYF | TGTGCCAGCCAGGGGGAAACTAGCTCCTACGAGCAGTACTTC
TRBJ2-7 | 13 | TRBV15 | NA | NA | CATSRVLTYEQYF | TGTGCCACCAGCAGAGTTTTAACCTACGAGCAGTACTTC
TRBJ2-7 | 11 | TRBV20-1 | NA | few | CSGRQIYEQYF | TGCAGTGGGCGCCAGATCTACGAGCAGTACTTC
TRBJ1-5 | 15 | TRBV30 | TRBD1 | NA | CAWGPRGRGNQPQHF | TGTGCCTGGGGCCCCAGGGGGCGCGGCAATCAGCCCCAGCATTTT
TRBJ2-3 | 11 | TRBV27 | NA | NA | CASSLADTQYF | TGTGCCAGCAGTCTGGCAGATACGCAGTATTTT
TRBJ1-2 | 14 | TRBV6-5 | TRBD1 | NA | CASTVGGTGISYTF | TGTGCCAGCACCGTGGGAGGGACAGGTATAAGCTACACCTTC
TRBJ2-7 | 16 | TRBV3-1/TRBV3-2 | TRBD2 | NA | CASSQDQLAGRYEQYF | TGTGCCAGCAGCCAAGATCAGCTAGCGGGAAGGTACGAGCAGTACTTC
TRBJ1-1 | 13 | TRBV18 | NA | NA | CASSQTTDTEAFF | TGTGCCAGCTCACAAACGACAGACACTGAAGCTTTCTTT
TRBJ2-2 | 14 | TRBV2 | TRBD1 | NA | CASRGDRGTGELFF | TGTGCCAGCAGGGGGGACAGGGGAACCGGGGAGCTGTTTTTT